This TCR beta chain was captured in a study of blood T cells in healthy people across ages (dated by TCRdb to between 2015 and 2017). Looking at the study overall: Template switching captured roughly one uniquely barcoded TCR beta cDNA molecule per two T cells in model experiments. Age-related changes in TCR beta repertoire diversity were measured in the study by deep sequencing normalized with unique cDNA molecular identifiers. To avoid experimental bias, donors of different ages were distributed randomly across sequencing lanes. The study analyzed two additional independent replicas of 1 million unique cDNA reads from the same blood draw for two donors, one aged 18 to 29 and one aged 80 or older. Donors were grouped into four age groups: young (average roughly 16 years), middle-aged (over 35), aged (approximately 67) and long-lived (approximately 82). The full study reports these points: Observed TCR beta diversity correlated strongly with the percentage of naive T cells measured by flow cytometry. The CMV infection status of donors was not known, potentially confounding age-related changes in expanded clonotypes. Observed TCR beta diversity per million T cells fell roughly linearly with age, and a significant reduction was already apparent by age around 44. Estimates of total diversity based on one million sequenced T cells were considered lower bounds and underestimates. Because profiling used bulk unsorted PBMCs, naive and antigen-experienced compartments could not be compared conclusively. Compared with the aged group, the long-lived group had more naive CD4+ T cells, fewer expanded clones and increased TCR diversity, suggesting age selection.

The CDR3 goes from the cysteine to the phenylalanine over 11 residues. The kept DNA is CDR3 alone, 33 bases in frame from the first base. CDR1 and CDR2, per the germline V gene (reference sequence), are DFQATT and SNEGSKA. Between the V and J ends, shortened by 6 bases and 3 bases respectively, the junction contains 6 bases. The approximately 39 donors, aged about 6 to 95 years, were systemically healthy Caucasian individuals from Russia. Each donor gave ten milliliters of peripheral blood, collected into EDTA-treated Vacutainer tubes. Ficoll-Paque density-gradient centrifugation was used to isolate PBMCs, with at least 7 million per sample. Total RNA was extracted from PBMCs with Trizol reagent, with at least 6 micrograms obtained per sample. For every donor, an aliquot of PBMCs went through flow cytometry to measure the percentages of naive CD45RAhigh/CD27high T cells. Library prep was done by 5' RACE. Reads for this sample came from an Illumina HiSeq 2500. A second PCR of 7 to 11 cycles was run with a J-beta primer mix and a sample-barcoded 5' primer. A template-switch 5' adaptor carrying 12 random nucleotides introduced a unique molecular identifier onto each TCR beta cDNA molecule. Each sample yielded at least 2.5 million CDR3-containing paired-end reads. The Mint cDNA synthesis kit, primed by a TRBC-specific oligonucleotide, was used to synthesize first-strand cDNA from all RNA. All cDNA was treated with uracil-DNA glycosylase and then went through a first 18-cycle PCR with the universal primers M1SS and BC2_uni_R. The authors' analysis ran thus. For normalization, 1 million high-quality reads, each with a distinct molecular identifier, were randomly selected from each sample. Instead of being binned into consensus sequences, reads with shared molecular identifiers were discarded. MiTCR, run with a Q25 quality threshold and the strictest error-elimination algorithm, handled CDR3 identification, clonotype clustering and error correction. A nonparametric unseen species model with Euler transformation was used to estimate lower-bound total TCR beta diversity. Clones were called with MiXCR by TCRdb after fastp trimmed the public reads at Q25, and only in-frame beta chains were retained. Every distinct CDR3 protein forms one entry, paired with its most common genes and DNA. TCRdb's processing, not the study's, gives the V and J calls here. Across this sample there are about 1.8 million distinct CDR3 sequences, with around half seen only once. Less than 2.5% of the sample rests with the top ten.

This clonotype was detected a few times. It has no known antigen specificity. It has no much larger one-base neighbor in the sample; base qualities were not kept. The rearrangement joined TRBV20-1 to TRBJ2-1; no D segment can be confidently identified. This TCR was recovered from a woman aged 40 to 55 in good health. Input material: blood. The nucleotide sequence reads as follows: TGCAGTGCCCACTACTACAATGAGCAGTTCTTC. Translated, this gives CSAHYYNEQFF.